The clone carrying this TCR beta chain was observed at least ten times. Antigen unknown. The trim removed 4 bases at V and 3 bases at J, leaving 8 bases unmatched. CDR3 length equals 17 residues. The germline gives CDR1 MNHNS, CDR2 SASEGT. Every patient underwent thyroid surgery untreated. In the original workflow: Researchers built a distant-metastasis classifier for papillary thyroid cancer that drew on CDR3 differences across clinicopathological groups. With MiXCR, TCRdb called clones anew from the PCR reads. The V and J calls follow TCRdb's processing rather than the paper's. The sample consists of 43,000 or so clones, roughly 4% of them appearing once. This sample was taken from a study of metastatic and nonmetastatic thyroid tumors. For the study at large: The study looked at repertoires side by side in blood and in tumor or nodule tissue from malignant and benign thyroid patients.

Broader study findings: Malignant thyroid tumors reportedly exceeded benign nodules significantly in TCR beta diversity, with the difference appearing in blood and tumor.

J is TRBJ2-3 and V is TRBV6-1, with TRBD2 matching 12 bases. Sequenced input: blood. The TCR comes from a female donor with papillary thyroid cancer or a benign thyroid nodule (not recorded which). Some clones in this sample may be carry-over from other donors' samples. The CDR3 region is CASSGLLAGGGTDTQYF. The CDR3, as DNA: TGTGCCAGCAGTGGCCTACTAGCGGGAGGAGGGACAGATACGCAGTATTTT.